What follows describes a single T cell receptor (beta chain). The source of the sample is a study of T cell clonotyping in hematopoietic cell transplantation. V gave up 10 bases and J gave up 1 base, with 10 bases separating them. Germline V lookup: CDR1 MNHEY, CDR2 SMNVEV (reference sequence). The CDR3 has 12 amino acids. Here immunoSEQ multiplex PCR was the method, and the copy in TCRdb shows in-frame clones only, minus some. The sample has about 17,000 clones, nearly 95% seen once. The sample taken for sequencing was peripheral blood mononuclear cells. The V gene is TRBV27, the J gene TRBJ1-2, with D maybe TRBD1 (6 bases). This receptor was taken from a man aged 40-55 years in good health. Some clones in this sample may be carry-over from other donors' samples. CDR3 nucleotide sequence: TGTGCCACGACAGGCTTTAACTATGGCTACACCTTC. It is translated as CATTGFNYGYTF.